The T cell receptor (beta chain) under discussion was sequenced for a study of T cells in localized non-small cell lung cancer. Study observations and caveats: Adjacent lung exhibited a median of approximately 50 among the 100 most abundant tumor clones.

The repertoire was sequenced with immunoSEQ multiplex PCR; TCRdb's copy has only in-frame clones and lacks some. Among thousands of clones, 33% were seen once, and the ten largest hold over 5.5%. As concerns this clone: The antigen is unknown.

V dropped 6 bases and J dropped 8; count of bases not matched to a gene: 10. CDR3 length equals 13 residues. CDR1 is SGDLS and CDR2 is YYNGEE in the germline V gene. The V and J genes are TRBV9 and TRBJ1-2, with TRBD1 matching 7 bases. The sequence was obtained from a man aged 40 to 69 with stage I lung adenocarcinoma. The sample consisted of lung tumor tissue, taken before any cancer treatment. The CDR3 loop is CASNIDRASGYTF. In nucleotides, the CDR3 is TGTGCCAGCAATATAGACAGGGCCTCGGGCTACACCTTC.